The sequence of this T cell receptor beta chain was determined in a study of OX40 agonist ivuxolimab in advanced cancers. Study-level background: The study treated patients with ivuxolimab, an agonistic anti-OX40 (CD134) antibody.

Profiled with immunoSEQ multiplex PCR; TCRdb holds only in-frame clones, not every one. The table shows about 25,000 clones, with 70% to 90% occurring only once. Whole-study results and caveats: There were also nonresponders showing low normalized T-cell clonal expansion. In general, CD8+ T cells held more expanded clones than CD4+ did, on average.

Comments on this clone: Its antigen is undetermined.

Sample: CD4+ or CD8+ T cells sorted from blood, taken in a trial of the OX40 agonist ivuxolimab. This TCR came from an adult with an advanced solid tumor such as melanoma, head and neck, liver or kidney cancer.

This CDR3 is CASSPGQGRTYEQYF. In DNA form, the CDR3 reads TGTGCCAGCAGCCCAGGACAGGGACGGACCTACGAGCAGTACTTC. The V and J genes are TRBV7-9 and TRBJ2-7; 8 nucleotides agree with TRBD1. Germline-derived CDR1 and CDR2 are SEHNR and FQNEAQ (reference sequence). With 5 bases clipped from V and 2 bases from J, the junction kept 8 bases outside the gene matches. The CDR3 contains 15 residues.